This T cell receptor (beta chain) appears in the sequencing data of a study of identical twins. The CDR3 loop spans 16 amino acids. The V gene's germline CDR1 is SGHRS and CDR2 YFSETQ. Trimming cost V 5 bases and J 0 bases, with 16 bases left between them. This clonotype has a single count. With a much larger clone just one base away, this may be a read error. TCRdb reprocessed the 5' RACE reads via MiXCR and lists one record per CDR3 protein. The sample records about 890,000 distinct CDR3 sequences, roughly an eighth being singletons. These data were likewise used in another study, on yellow fever vaccine responses in identical twins. That report notes: The T cell response to vaccination in identical twins was reportedly partly convergent and partly personalized.

The V and J genes are TRBV5-1 and TRBJ2-3; a possible D gene is TRBD1 (6 bases). This clonotype was sampled from a woman aged 18 to 35 in good health. Sequencing was performed on PBMCs. CDR3 sequence reads: CASRPRMGASTDTQYF. The CDR3 nucleotides read TGCGCCAGCAGGCCTAGGATGGGGGCTAGCACAGATACGCAGTATTTT.